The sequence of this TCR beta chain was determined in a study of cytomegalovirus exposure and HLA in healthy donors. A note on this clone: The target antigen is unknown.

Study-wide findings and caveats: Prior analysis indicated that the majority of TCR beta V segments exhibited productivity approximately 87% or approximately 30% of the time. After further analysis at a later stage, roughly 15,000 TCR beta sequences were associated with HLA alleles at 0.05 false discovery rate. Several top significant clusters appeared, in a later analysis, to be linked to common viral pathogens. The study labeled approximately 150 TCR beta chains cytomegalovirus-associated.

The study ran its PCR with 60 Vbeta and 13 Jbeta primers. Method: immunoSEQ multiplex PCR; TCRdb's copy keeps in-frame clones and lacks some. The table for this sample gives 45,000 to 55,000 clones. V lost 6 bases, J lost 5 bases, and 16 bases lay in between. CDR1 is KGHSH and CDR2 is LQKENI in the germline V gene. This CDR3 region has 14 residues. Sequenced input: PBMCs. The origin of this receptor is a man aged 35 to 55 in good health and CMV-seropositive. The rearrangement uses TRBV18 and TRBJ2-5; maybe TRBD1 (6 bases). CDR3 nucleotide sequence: TGTGCCAGCTCGCCTACGATCCAGGGGGAGACCCAGTACTTC. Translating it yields CASSPTIQGETQYF.